These 2 T cell receptor beta chains were all obtained from the same sample, sequenced in a study of response to subunit inactivated influenza vaccine. TCRdb re-derived calls from the RT-PCR reads in MiXCR, one entry per CDR3 protein. The sample lists hundreds of thousands of distinct CDR3 sequences, around 13% occurring once. The material sequenced was PBMCs from blood, taken more than 35 days after vaccination. The receptors were gathered from a man aged 45-65 years who received an inactivated influenza vaccine.

This clonotype was observed a handful of times. This rearrangement joins TRBV28 to TRBJ1-5, with 7 bases matching TRBD1. There are 14 residues in the CDR3. The junction had 10 bases not matched to a gene; V was cut back by 8 bases and J by 6 bases. Germline values: CDR1 MDHEN, CDR2 SYDVKM. CDR3 in DNA: TGTGCCAGCGACGAAACAGGGGAATTTCAGCCCCAGCATTTT. Translation: CASDETGEFQPQHF.

V usage is TRBV20-1 and J usage is TRBJ2-1, with D possibly TRBD2 on 6 matching bases. This CDR3 has 14 residues. CDR1 is DFQATT and CDR2 is SNEGSKA in the germline V gene (reference sequence). V was cut by 0 bases and J by 7 bases, with 13 bases left in between. CDR3 nucleotide sequence: TGCAGTGCTAGAGAGACCGGGACTCCAAATGAGCAGTTCTTC. It specifies CSARETGTPNEQFF.